This entry lists 27 T cell receptor beta chains sequenced from one sample in a study of cytomegalovirus exposure and HLA in healthy donors. The PCR employed 60 Vbeta primers together with 13 Jbeta primers. TCRdb keeps only in-frame clones here, not all; method: immunoSEQ multiplex PCR. The table records under 200,000 clones, 85% of them present only once. Input material: PBMCs. These receptors were collected from a woman aged 50 to 65 in good health and CMV-seronegative.

This clone was detected once. The chain is built from TRBV9 and TRBJ1-2; unclear D gene. The CDR3 spans 10 residues. Trimming removed 7 bases from V and 6 bases from J, with 7 bases in between. Germline V gives CDR1 SGDLS, CDR2 YYNGEE. CDR3 sequence: CASAGDGYTF. The CDR3, as DNA: TGTGCCAGCGCGGGAGATGGCTACACCTTC.

The CDR3 DNA reads as TGCGCCAGCAGCCAAGGGACTAGCGGGAGCCTGGGGGAGACCCAGTACTTC. It yields the protein CASSQGTSGSLGETQYF. The gene calls are TRBV4-1 and TRBJ2-5; 13 nucleotides match TRBD2. Germline CDR1 MGHRA, CDR2 YSYEKL. The V and J ends lost 1 base and 5 bases, in that order; junction bases with no gene match: 7. The CDR3 sequence is 17 residues long.

V is TRBV9 and J is TRBJ2-2, with TRBD2 matching over 9 bases. V shed 2 bases and J 6 bases; nucleotides not matched to a gene: 5. This CDR3 has 15 amino acids. CDR1 is SGDLS, CDR2 YYNGEE, per germline. The CDR3 is CASSVPAGGPGELFF. The CDR3 DNA reads as TGTGCCAGCAGCGTCCCAGCGGGAGGTCCCGGGGAGCTGTTTTTT.

This rearrangement joins TRBV5-5 to TRBJ1-1, with 11 nucleotides matching TRBD1. This CDR3 comprises 14 residues. The junction had 3 bases not matched to a gene; V was cut back by 4 bases and J by 4 bases. Germline V CDR1 and CDR2: SGHKS, YYEKEE (reference sequence). CDR3 sequence: CASSRTGGVTEAFF. In DNA form, the CDR3 reads TGTGCCAGCAGCAGGACAGGGGGCGTCACTGAAGCTTTCTTT.

This chain links TRBV30 with TRBJ2-1, with 8 bases matching TRBD2. The ends lost 0 bases at V and 15 bases at J; junction bases unmatched: 10. CDR3 length equals 13 residues. Germline V CDR1 and CDR2: GTSNPN, SVGIG (reference sequence). Here the CDR3 reads CAWSVSGSHRPFF. DNA of the CDR3: TGTGCCTGGAGTGTAAGCGGGAGCCATAGGCCGTTCTTC.

The chain employs TRBV9 and TRBJ2-2, with a possible D match to TRBD1 (5 bases). The CDR3 length is 17 residues. CDR1 and CDR2 from the germline V gene are SGDLS and YYNGEE. V was shortened by 3 bases and J by 0 bases, with 15 bases between the two germline ends. CDR3 coding DNA: TGTGCCAGCAGCGGCAGACAAACAGGAGCGAACACCGGGGAGCTGTTTTTT. Amino acid sequence: CASSGRQTGANTGELFF. Complete variable domain (other parts from reference TRBV9 and TRBJ2-2): DSGVTQTPKHLITATGQRVTLRCSPRSGDLSVYWYQQSLDQGLQFLIQYYNGEERAKGNILERFSAQQFPDLHSELNLSSLELGDSALYFCASSGRQTGANTGELFFGEGSRLTVL.

The rearrangement joins TRBV12-2 to TRBJ2-5; no DNA check was done on the table's D call, TRBD1. TRBV12-2 is marked as a pseudogene. This CDR3 is built from 14 residues. CDR3 in amino acids: CASRLDRAPETQYF. CDR3 coding DNA: TGTGCAAGTCGCTTAGACAGGGCTCCGGAGACCCAGTACTTC.

The rearrangement joins TRBV6-4 to TRBJ2-2; 12 bases line up with TRBD2. Germline values: CDR1 MRHNA, CDR2 SNTAGT. V was pared by 4 bases and J by 7 bases, with 4 bases of the junction left unmatched. CDR3 size: 15 residues. CDR3 bases: TGTGCCAGCAGTGGACTAGCGGGAGACGGCGGGGAGCTGTTTTTT. Residues: CASSGLAGDGGELFF.

The J gene is TRBJ2-6, the V gene TRBV7-9; D may be TRBD1 (5 bases). V was pared by 5 bases and J by 4 bases, with 18 bases between. The CDR3 spans 17 residues. Germline-derived CDR1 and CDR2 are SEHNR and FQNEAQ (reference sequence). The CDR3 here is CASSPRLQGTGANVLTF. In DNA, the CDR3 is TGTGCCAGCAGCCCTAGGTTGCAGGGCACAGGGGCCAACGTCCTGACTTTC.

The rearrangement joins TRBV18 to TRBJ1-3; 7 bases match TRBD1. The germline CDR1 and CDR2 sequences are KGHSH and LQKENI. There are 14 residues in the CDR3. Trimming at V came to 4 bases and at J to 8 bases, leaving 8 bases not matched to a gene. CDR3 nucleotide sequence: TGTGCCAGCTCACTCTCGGGACAGCCCGACACCATATATTTT. It specifies CASSLSGQPDTIYF.

This clone has a single count. J is TRBJ1-2 and V is TRBV5-4; 7 bases map to TRBD1. The germline V gene has CDR1 SGHNT and CDR2 YYREEE (reference sequence). The CDR3 extends over 14 amino acids. V was clipped by 0 bases and J by 5 bases; unmatched bases: 4. The CDR3, as DNA: TGTGCCAGCAGCTTGGACAGGGGCCAGTATGGCTACACCTTC. This sequence encodes CASSLDRGQYGYTF.

V is TRBV2 and J is TRBJ1-5; D may be TRBD1 (5 bases). Deletions cut 5 bases from V and 7 bases from J, with 12 bases between. The CDR3 is 13 amino acids. The germline V gene has CDR1 SNHLY and CDR2 FYNNEI. The CDR3 DNA is TGTGCCAGCAGTATCGGGGGAGGCCAGCCCCAGCATTTT. This sequence encodes CASSIGGGQPQHF.

V usage is TRBV5-4 and J usage is TRBJ2-5; 13 nucleotides line up with TRBD2. J lost 1 base, V lost 0 bases, and 3 bases had no gene match. Germline assignment: CDR1 SGHNT and CDR2 YYREEE (reference sequence). The CDR3 spans 17 residues. In nucleotides, the CDR3 is TGTGCCAGCAGCTTGGGGGGACTAGCGGGGATCCAAGAGACCCAGTACTTC. This translates into CASSLGGLAGIQETQYF.

With regard to this clone: Other DNA sequences in the same sample also yield this CDR3. The V gene is TRBV10-3, the J gene TRBJ2-5; 7 positions match TRBD1. After removal of 4 bases from V and 5 bases from J, the junction contained 4 bases not matched to a gene. The CDR3 runs 13 residues. In germline, CDR1 is ENHRY, CDR2 SYGVKD. The CDR3 is CAISGTGQETQYF. CDR3 in DNA: TGTGCCATCAGTGGGACAGGCCAGGAGACCCAGTACTTC.

The J gene is TRBJ2-1, the V gene TRBV4-1; D is perhaps TRBD2 (6 bases). CDR3 length: 17 amino acids. V was shortened by 0 bases and J by 4 bases, with 16 bases between the two germline ends. CDR1 is MGHRA, CDR2 YSYEKL, per germline. CDR3 sequence (DNA): TGCGCCAGCAGCCAAGATCACGCAAGCGGGTATTACAATGAGCAGTTCTTC. This encodes CASSQDHASGYYNEQFF.

J is TRBJ2-7 and V is TRBV6-1, with a possible D match to TRBD1 (6 bases). This CDR3 contains 13 residues. Germline V gene data show CDR1 as MNHNS and CDR2 as SASEGT. Trimming took off 10 bases at V and 1 base at J, with 14 bases between the two ends. The DNA of the CDR3 is TGTGCCACCGACAGGTCGTCATCCTACGAGCAGTACTTC. This translates into CATDRSSSYEQYF.

The chain employs TRBV6-5 and TRBJ2-2; 10 bases align to TRBD2. Germline values: CDR1 MNHEY, CDR2 SVGAGI. Trimming at V came to 4 bases and at J to 6 bases, leaving 8 bases not matched to a gene. The CDR3 sequence is 16 residues long. The CDR3 is CASSWEAGGPAGELFF. The CDR3, as DNA: TGTGCCAGCAGTTGGGAAGCGGGAGGGCCCGCCGGGGAGCTGTTTTTT.

The chain has TRBV4-1 and TRBJ2-1, with 13 bases matching TRBD2. V trimming: 4 bases; J trimming: 8 bases; junction bases outside the gene matches: 5. The CDR3 has 15 residues. Germline CDR1 is MGHRA and CDR2 is YSYEKL. DNA of the CDR3: TGCGCCAGCAGCCTACTAGCGGGAGGGCCATATGAGCAGTTCTTC. Translation: CASSLLAGGPYEQFF.

The rearrangement uses TRBV5-1 and TRBJ2-4; 10 bases are shared with TRBD1. Germline assignment: CDR1 SGHRS and CDR2 YFSETQ. CDR3 length equals 17 residues. V dropped 3 bases and J dropped 0; count of bases not matched to a gene: 6. The CDR3 loop is CASSSTGTGVAKNIQYF. The DNA of the CDR3 is TGCGCCAGCAGCTCTACCGGGACAGGGGTAGCCAAAAACATTCAGTACTTC.

J is TRBJ1-3 and V is TRBV7-2, with D perhaps matching TRBD1 (5 bases). Trimming took 4 bases from V and 0 from J, leaving 10 bases between them. The CDR3 is 15 amino acids. CDR1 is SGHTA and CDR2 is FQGNSA in the germline V gene. The CDR3 coding sequence is TGTGCCAGCAGCTCGGGGGGACTCTCTGGAAACACCATATATTTT. Protein product: CASSSGGLSGNTIYF.

This rearrangement joins TRBV7-3 to TRBJ2-1; TRBD2 is a possible D gene (8 bases). Deletions cut 5 bases from V and 7 bases from J, with 24 bases between. Per germline, CDR1 SGHTA and CDR2 FQGTGA. This CDR3 region has 17 residues. Written as DNA, the CDR3 is TGTGCCAGCAGCCTGATGGCTGCGGGAGGCAGGGGGAATGAGCAGTTCTTC. Encoded protein: CASSLMAAGGRGNEQFF.

The V gene is TRBV18, the J gene TRBJ2-2; TRBD2 aligns across 9 bases. CDR3 length equals 18 residues. V shed 1 base, J shed 4 bases, and the junction held 10 bases outside the gene matches. CDR1 is KGHSH and CDR2 is LQKENI in the germline V gene. The CDR3 DNA reads as TGTGCCAGCTCACCACGTGTGTTAGCGGGAGAGAGCACCGGGGAGCTGTTTTTT. This encodes CASSPRVLAGESTGELFF.

The rearrangement links TRBV28 to TRBJ2-2; TRBD2 matches 7 bases. CDR3 size: 17 residues. The germline CDR1 and CDR2 sequences are MDHEN and SYDVKM. J gave up 0 bases and V 5 bases, and 9 bases lay outside the gene matches. The CDR3 sequence is CASSVRRGLANTGELFF. As DNA, the CDR3 is TGTGCCAGCAGTGTCCGCCGAGGACTAGCGAACACCGGGGAGCTGTTTTTT.

In this sample, this clone turned up once. The V gene is TRBV6-5, the J gene TRBJ2-7, with D possibly matching TRBD1 (6 bases). CDR1 and CDR2 (germline): MNHEY, SVGAGI. The CDR3 runs to 13 residues. V lost 6 bases, J lost 3 bases, and 12 bases lay in between. CDR3 loop: CASSRDTNYEQYF. Here the CDR3 DNA reads TGTGCCAGCAGCAGGGACACAAACTACGAGCAGTACTTC.

This chain uses TRBV6-5 with TRBJ1-6, with D maybe TRBD1 (6 bases). The CDR3 extends over 16 amino acids. The V gene's germline CDR1 is MNHEY and CDR2 SVGAGI. The V end was cut by 0 bases, the J end by 10 bases, with 16 bases between. The CDR3 DNA follows: TGTGCCAGCAGTTACTCAGGGGGGGGCCGCCGATCACCCCTCCACTTT. Translation: CASSYSGGGRRSPLHF.

The chain is built from TRBV6-5 and TRBJ2-1; 7 bases align to TRBD2. Trimming removed 2 bases from V and 7 bases from J; junction bases left unmatched: 5. The CDR3 totals 14 residues. Germline loops: CDR1 MNHEY, CDR2 SVGAGI. The CDR3 sequence: CASSYEREHNEQFF. CDR3 DNA: TGTGCCAGCAGTTACGAGCGGGAACATAATGAGCAGTTCTTC.

V and J are TRBV7-2 and TRBJ2-7; a weak D match, TRBD2 (6 bases). The CDR3 extends over 14 amino acids. Trimming pared 6 bases from V and 1 base from J, leaving 13 bases between. In germline, CDR1 is SGHTA, CDR2 FQGNSA. The CDR3 region is CASRVDYSSYEQYF. The CDR3 region has the DNA TGTGCCAGCAGGGTGGACTATTCTTCCTACGAGCAGTACTTC.